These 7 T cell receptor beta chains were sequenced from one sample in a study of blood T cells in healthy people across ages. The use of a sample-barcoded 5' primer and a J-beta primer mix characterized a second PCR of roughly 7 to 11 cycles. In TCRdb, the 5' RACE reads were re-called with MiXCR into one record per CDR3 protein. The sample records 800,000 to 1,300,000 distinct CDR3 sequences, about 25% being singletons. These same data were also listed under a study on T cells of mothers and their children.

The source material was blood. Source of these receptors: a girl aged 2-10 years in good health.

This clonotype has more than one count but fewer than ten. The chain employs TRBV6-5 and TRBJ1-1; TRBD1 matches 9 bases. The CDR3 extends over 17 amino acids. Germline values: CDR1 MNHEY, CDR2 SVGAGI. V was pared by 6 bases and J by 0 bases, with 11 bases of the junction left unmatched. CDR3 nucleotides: TGTGCCAGCAGCTTAACCGGGACAGGGTACCTGAACACTGAAGCTTTCTTT. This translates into CASSLTGTGYLNTEAFF.

Here the CDR3 reads CASSFLGARDDSKLFF. The CDR3 nucleotides are TGTGCCAGCAGCTTTCTAGGGGCCAGGGATGATAGCAAACTGTTTTTT. This chain links TRBV7-2 with TRBJ1-4; possibly TRBD1 for D (5 bases). CDR1 is SGHTA, CDR2 FQGNSA, per germline. The V gene lost 3 bases and the J gene lost 11 bases, with 22 bases spanning the gap. CDR3 length: 16 residues.

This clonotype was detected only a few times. The CDR3 region has the DNA TGTGCCAGCAGCCCTAACAGGGGGGTCACCTACGAGCAGTACTTC. Translating gives CASSPNRGVTYEQYF. The rearrangement joins TRBV3-1 to TRBJ2-7; TRBD1 aligns across 8 bases. Trimming at V came to 4 bases and at J to 2 bases, leaving 7 bases not matched to a gene. The CDR3 has 15 residues. In germline, CDR1 is LGHDT, CDR2 YNNKEL (reference sequence).

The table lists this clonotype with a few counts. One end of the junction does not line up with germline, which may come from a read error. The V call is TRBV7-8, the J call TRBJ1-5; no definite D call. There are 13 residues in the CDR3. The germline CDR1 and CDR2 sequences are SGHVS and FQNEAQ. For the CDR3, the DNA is TGTGCTAGCAGCTTAGAATGGGGTCAGCCCCAGCATTTT. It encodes CASSLEWGQPQHF.

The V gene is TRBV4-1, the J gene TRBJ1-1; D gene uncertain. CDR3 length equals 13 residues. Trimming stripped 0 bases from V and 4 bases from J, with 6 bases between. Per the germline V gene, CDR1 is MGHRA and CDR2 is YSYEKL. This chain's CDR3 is CASSQDGTTEAFF. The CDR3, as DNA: TGCGCCAGCAGCCAAGATGGAACCACTGAAGCTTTCTTT.

The CDR3: CASSPTDTGANEQFF. In DNA, the CDR3 is TGTGCCAGCAGCCCCACGGACACCGGTGCCAATGAGCAGTTCTTC. The chain is built from TRBV5-4 and TRBJ2-5; tentative D call: TRBD1 (5 bases). The DNA end lines up better with TRBJ2-1; the J call may be wrong. Germline CDR1 and CDR2: SGHNT and YYREEE (reference sequence). This CDR3 has 15 residues.

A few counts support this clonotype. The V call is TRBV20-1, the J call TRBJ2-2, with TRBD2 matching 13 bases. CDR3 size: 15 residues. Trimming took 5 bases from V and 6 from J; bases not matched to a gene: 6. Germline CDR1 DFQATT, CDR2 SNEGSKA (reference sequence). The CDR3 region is CSAFRTSGGAGELFF. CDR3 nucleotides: TGCAGTGCTTTTAGGACTAGCGGGGGTGCCGGGGAGCTGTTTTTT.